Below, 20 T cell receptor beta chains from the same sample are listed, as sequenced in a study of shared clonotypes between healthy human individuals (dated by TCRdb to about 2020). Libraries were constructed by the immunoSEQ multiplex PCR assay. Drawn from immuneACCESS, this table holds only the in-frame rearrangements with V and J called that TCRdb kept. Clones are partly lost; checked studies trace under half to an unresolved V gene and leave the rest unexplained. The sample table contains 2 million to 2.5 million clones; only one count was recorded for roughly 90% of them. Roughly 0.34% of the sample is in the top ten clones. The sample consisted of naive CD4+ T cells from PBMCs. The cell subset or site label corresponds to: CD45RA+ positively selected. These receptors originate from a man younger than 35 in good health. Some clones in this sample may be carry-over from other donors' samples.

In the case of this clone: At the DNA level, this CDR3 is encoded by other sequences in the same sample as well. The chain employs TRBV29-1 and TRBJ1-2; unclear D gene. Trimming stripped 4 bases from V and 3 bases from J, with 6 bases between. The CDR3 totals 11 residues. Per the germline V gene, CDR1 is SQVTM and CDR2 is ANQGSEA. CDR3: CSVGTDYGYTF. CDR3 in DNA: TGCAGCGTTGGAACAGACTATGGCTACACCTTC.

This sequence joins TRBV5-1 and TRBJ2-3; 7 nucleotides agree with TRBD1. The germline CDR1 and CDR2 sequences are SGHRS and YFSETQ. V was pared by 0 bases and J by 2 bases, with 6 bases of the junction left unmatched. CDR3 length: 16 amino acids. The CDR3 nucleotides read TGCGCCAGCAGCTTGGCCCCGACAGGGTTCACAGATACGCAGTATTTT. Its protein is CASSLAPTGFTDTQYF.

This clone was seen only once. The chain couples TRBV5-6 to TRBJ2-3, with no clear D. This CDR3 has 14 residues. CDR1 is SGHDT, CDR2 YYEEEE, per germline. V was shortened by 6 bases and J by 0 bases, with 11 bases between the two germline ends. Written as DNA, the CDR3 is TGTGCCAGCAAAGGCGTTACTAGCACAGATACGCAGTATTTT. This sequence encodes CASKGVTSTDTQYF.

This clone was seen a single time. Other DNA sequences in this specimen translate into the identical CDR3. The chain joins TRBV7-3 to TRBJ2-5; 9 positions agree with TRBD1. The V gene end was trimmed by 5 bases and the J gene end by 5 bases; junction bases not matched to a gene: 3. The CDR3 is made up of 13 amino acids. From germline, CDR1 is SGHTA and CDR2 FQGTGA. The CDR3 DNA follows: TGTGCCAGCAGCCGAGGGACAGGGGAGACCCAGTACTTC. Translating gives CASSRGTGETQYF. The complete variable domain, with remaining parts taken from reference TRBV7-3 and TRBJ2-5, reads GAGVSQTPSNKVTEKGKYVELRCDPISGHTALYWYRQSLGQGPEFLIYFQGTGAADDSGLPNDRFFAVRPEGSVSTLKIQRTERGDSAVYLCASSRGTGETQYFGPGTRLLVL.

The V and J genes are TRBV18 and TRBJ2-2; D remains ambiguous. Trimming took off 1 base at V and 0 bases at J, with 6 bases between the two ends. CDR1 KGHSH and CDR2 LQKENI come from the germline V gene. The length of the CDR3 is 15 residues. In DNA, the CDR3 is TGTGCCAGCTCACCACGAGAAGCGAACACCGGGGAGCTGTTTTTT. Its protein product is CASSPREANTGELFF.

V gene TRBV28 combines with J gene TRBJ2-1; weak D call: TRBD2 (6 bases). Germline V lookup: CDR1 MDHEN, CDR2 SYDVKM. CDR3 length equals 16 residues. Trimming took 4 bases from V and 7 from J, leaving 20 bases between them. As DNA, the CDR3 is TGTGCCAGCAGTTCGCACATAGCGGTAAGACGTAATGAGCAGTTCTTC. Its translation is CASSSHIAVRRNEQFF.

The chain couples TRBV28 to TRBJ2-3; tentative D call: TRBD2 (6 bases). V lost 2 bases to trimming and J lost 3 bases, with 12 bases between them. The CDR3 runs 15 residues. In germline, CDR1 is MDHEN, CDR2 SYDVKM. The CDR3 bases are TGTGCCAGCAGTTTACCGGGAGTGGGTACAGATACGCAGTATTTT. It specifies CASSLPGVGTDTQYF.

The genes are TRBV18 and TRBJ2-2, with 10 nucleotides matching TRBD1. V lost 8 bases to trimming and J lost 4 bases; unmatched junction nucleotides: 4. From germline, CDR1 is KGHSH and CDR2 LQKENI. The CDR3 loop spans 14 amino acids. CDR3 region: CASTRTGGTGELFF. The DNA of the CDR3 is TGTGCCAGCACACGGACAGGGGGCACCGGGGAGCTGTTTTTT.

The chain carries TRBV28 and TRBJ2-1; TRBD2 matches 10 bases. The CDR3 runs 16 residues. The V gene end was trimmed by 5 bases and the J gene end by 5 bases; junction bases not matched to a gene: 9. Per the germline V gene, CDR1 is MDHEN and CDR2 is SYDVKM. This CDR3 reads CASSGRGLARNNEQFF. In DNA form, the CDR3 reads TGTGCCAGCAGTGGGCGGGGACTAGCGAGGAACAATGAGCAGTTCTTC.

This chain links TRBV13 with TRBJ2-2; a possible D gene is TRBD1 (6 bases). V dropped 5 bases and J dropped 3 bases, with 10 bases sitting between them. The CDR3 runs 14 residues. CDR1 PRHDT and CDR2 FYEKMQ come from the germline V gene (reference sequence). CDR3 protein: CASSPPGDTGELFF. In DNA form, the CDR3 reads TGTGCCAGCAGCCCACCAGGGGACACCGGGGAGCTGTTTTTT.

The rearrangement uses TRBV6-1 and TRBJ2-2; 7 bases fit TRBD2. The CDR3 covers 14 residues. Germline V lookup: CDR1 MNHNS, CDR2 SASEGT. Trimming removed 8 bases from V and 7 bases from J; junction bases left unmatched: 10. This CDR3 reads CASRGLVFSGELFF. CDR3 nucleotide sequence: TGTGCCAGCCGTGGACTAGTGTTCAGCGGGGAGCTGTTTTTT.

J is TRBJ1-1 and V is TRBV5-1; possibly TRBD1 for D (6 bases). The V gene's germline CDR1 is SGHRS and CDR2 YFSETQ. This CDR3 contains 16 residues. Trimming took off 4 bases at V and 0 bases at J, with 16 bases between the two ends. This chain's CDR3 is CASSLGAGDMNTEAFF. Here the CDR3 DNA reads TGCGCCAGCAGCCTGGGGGCAGGAGACATGAACACTGAAGCTTTCTTT.

This sequence joins TRBV5-1 and TRBJ1-2, with a possible D match to TRBD1 (5 bases). The CDR3 is 15 amino acids. Germline V gene sequence: CDR1 SGHRS, CDR2 YFSETQ. Trimming took 4 bases from V and 0 from J, leaving 13 bases between them. The CDR3 DNA reads as TGCGCCAGCAGCCCTAAGACAGACTCTAACTATGGCTACACCTTC. This encodes CASSPKTDSNYGYTF.

This clone showed up just once. Germline and junction disagree at one end, which may indicate a read error. CDR3 in DNA: TGTGCCAGCAGCCTAGCAGCCTCAGGGGGTTTAACTGAAGCTTTCTTT. Its translation: CASSLAASGGLTEAFF. The chain couples TRBV7-2 to TRBJ1-1; TRBD1 aligns across 7 bases. The V gene's germline CDR1 is SGHTA and CDR2 FQGNSA. The CDR3 contains 16 residues.

V is TRBV6-5 and J is TRBJ2-1; the D gene is possibly TRBD2 (7 bases). Trimming removed 5 bases from V and 6 bases from J, with 14 bases in between. The CDR3 is 14 residues long. In germline, CDR1 is MNHEY, CDR2 SVGAGI. CDR3 protein: CASSISRGLNEQFF. The CDR3 bases are TGTGCCAGCAGTATTTCGCGGGGGCTCAATGAGCAGTTCTTC.

The V and J genes are TRBV29-1 and TRBJ2-1; 8 bases fit TRBD1. CDR1 is SQVTM and CDR2 is ANQGSEA in the germline V gene. Trimming at V came to 1 base and at J to 4 bases, leaving 6 bases not matched to a gene. This CDR3 is built from 15 residues. The CDR3 nucleotides read TGCAGCGTTGAAGGCAGGGGGCGATCTTACAATGAGCAGTTCTTC. This translates into CSVEGRGRSYNEQFF.

The chain joins TRBV7-2 to TRBJ1-1; 9 bases line up with TRBD1. Germline CDR1 is SGHTA and CDR2 is FQGNSA. This CDR3 is 14 amino acids long. With V trimmed by 4 bases and J by 7 bases, 7 bases remained unmatched. Written as DNA, the CDR3 is TGTGCCAGCAGCTCTCGGACAGGGGTTGGTGAAGCTTTCTTT. This translates into CASSSRTGVGEAFF.

The chain uses TRBV19 and TRBJ2-2; TRBD2 matches 8 bases. The V gene end was trimmed by 4 bases and the J gene end by 8 bases; junction bases not matched to a gene: 15. This CDR3 region has 17 residues. Germline V gives CDR1 LNHDA, CDR2 SQIVND (reference sequence). The chain's CDR3 is CASSTPGLGREKGELFF. In DNA, the CDR3 is TGTGCCAGTAGTACGCCGGGACTAGGGAGGGAGAAAGGGGAGCTGTTTTTT.

The gene calls are TRBV27 and TRBJ1-3, with a weak D call TRBD1 (6 bases). The V end lost 6 bases, the J end lost 1 base, and 13 bases lay between the germline ends. CDR3 size: 15 residues. CDR1 and CDR2 (germline): MNHEY, SMNVEV (reference sequence). CDR3 nucleotide sequence: TGTGCCAGCAGAACATTACAGGGTTCTGGAAACACCATATATTTT. It specifies CASRTLQGSGNTIYF.

The chain joins TRBV20-1 to TRBJ2-2, with 7 bases lining up with TRBD2. The CDR3 has 11 amino acids. V lost 5 bases, J lost 7 bases, and 1 base stayed unmatched. Germline V gene data show CDR1 as DFQATT and CDR2 as SNEGSKA (reference sequence). Here the CDR3 DNA reads TGCAGTGCTGGGAGGGGCGGGGAGCTGTTTTTT. It specifies CSAGRGGELFF.